This TCR beta chain emerged from a study of blood T cell repertoires in COVID-19. Study context: Donors in the United States, Italy and Spain gave samples during acute or convalescent COVID-19.

As originally analysed: Counts of nucleated cells, estimated from reference gene primer amplification, were obtained. Sequencing used immunoSEQ multiplex PCR; TCRdb keeps in-frame clones, though not all of them. The V and J calls and the clone size are those of that table, but D and trimming were determined from the DNA. The sample includes about 210,000 clones, roughly 86% seen only once; the top ten take 9.5% to 15%. Germline V gene data show CDR1 as KGHDR and CDR2 as SFDVKD. The CDR3 is made up of 13 amino acids. With V trimmed by 7 bases and J by 4 bases, 4 bases remained unmatched. Sequencing used peripheral blood. The chain is built from TRBV24-1 and TRBJ2-7, with TRBD2 identical over 9 bases. The receptor's source is a middle-aged woman with acute or convalescent COVID-19. CDR3 sequence (DNA): TGTGCCACCAGCAGGGCGGGAGGGTACGAGCAGTACTTC. Protein sequence: CATSRAGGYEQYF.